What follows describes a single TCR beta chain. The antigen is undetermined. The data stem from a study of multiple sclerosis patients with progressive multifocal leukoencephalopathy. The study's findings and limits: TRBV and TRBJ usage showed no common pattern when PML developed. Whether JC virus or general immunocompromise explains the findings remained unclear.

The CDR3 has 14 residues. V was cut by 1 base and J by 3 bases, with 13 bases left in between. The germline CDR1 and CDR2 sequences are GTSNPN and SVGIG (reference sequence). Clones were read by immunoSEQ multiplex PCR, and TCRdb kept only the in-frame ones, dropping some. The sample holds over 20,000 clones, 80% to 95% seen once. As for time point: about 13 months of natalizumab therapy. The control group, sampled over time, had multiple sclerosis, received natalizumab and did not develop PML. The clonotype comes from a man aged 25-45 years with multiple sclerosis. The source was PBMCs, collected from a patient treated with natalizumab. The chain carries TRBV30 and TRBJ2-7; D may match TRBD1 or TRBD2 (5 bases each). CDR3 residues: CAWSGGTEYYEQYF. The CDR3 nucleotides read TGTGCCTGGAGTGGTGGGACGGAATACTACGAGCAGTACTTC.